The clone carrying this T cell receptor (beta chain) showed up just a few times. What it recognizes is unknown. The CDR3 sequence is 20 residues long. V shed 3 bases and J 0 bases; nucleotides not matched to a gene: 13. Per the germline V gene, CDR1 is LGHNA and CDR2 is YNFKEQ. Together with a sample-barcoded 5' primer, a J-beta primer mix was included in a second PCR lasting 7 to 11 cycles. Each cDNA molecule was tagged by a template-switch adaptor with 12 random nucleotides. TCRdb reanalysed the 5' RACE reads using MiXCR and keeps one entry per CDR3 protein. The sample lists about 680,000 distinct CDR3 sequences, roughly 50% occurring once. The data belong to a study of blood T cells in healthy people across ages. Study context: Researchers report that template switching captured about one barcoded beta molecule per two T cells.

Study-wide results and limits: The long-lived group displayed more naive CD4+ cells, plus higher diversity, than the aged donors did.

This clonotype was obtained from a woman aged 55-69 years in good health. The sample was blood. V and J are TRBV4-2 and TRBJ2-1; TRBD1 agrees at 11 bases. The chain's CDR3 is CASSQDRDRGIPSSYNEQFF. The CDR3, as DNA: TGTGCCAGCAGCCAGGACCGGGACAGGGGGATCCCTAGCTCCTACAATGAGCAGTTCTTC.